The 31 T cell receptor beta chains presented below share a single source sample, sequenced in a study of T cells after yellow fever vaccination. One entry per CDR3 protein, called by TCRdb with MiXCR from the 5' RACE reads. Of some 500,000 distinct CDR3 sequences listed, roughly 14% were seen once; the top ten hold around an eighth. The specimen comprised PBMCs, sampled on the day of the yellow fever booster vaccination. Receptors originate from a man aged 30-40 years who received the YFV17D yellow fever vaccine.

The sample holds a few counts of this clonotype. This chain uses TRBV10-3 with TRBJ2-6, with a tentative D call TRBD2 (5 bases). The CDR3 consists of 16 residues. CDR1 and CDR2 from the germline V gene are ENHRY and SYGVKD. V lost 7 bases and J 0 bases, leaving 13 bases between the germline ends. CDR3 region: CAITPGNPSGANVLTF. For the CDR3, the DNA is TGTGCCATCACCCCCGGGAACCCCTCTGGGGCCAACGTCCTGACTTTC.

The gene calls are TRBV27 and TRBJ2-1; D remains ambiguous. Germline V gives CDR1 MNHEY, CDR2 SMNVEV (reference sequence). This CDR3 comprises 14 residues. V was clipped by 6 bases and J by 3 bases, with 12 bases between them. CDR3 sequence: CASRQAAGYNEQFF. CDR3 DNA: TGTGCCAGCAGGCAAGCTGCTGGCTACAATGAGCAGTTCTTC.

A few counts support this clonotype. V gene TRBV11-2 combines with J gene TRBJ2-1; TRBD2 matches at 15 bases. The CDR3 runs 20 residues. CDR1 is SGHAT, CDR2 FQNNGV, per germline. With V trimmed by 4 bases and J by 3 bases, 13 bases remained unmatched. The CDR3 region is CASSSPPGTSGRSGYNEQFF. CDR3 in DNA: TGTGCCAGCAGCTCTCCCCCCGGGACTAGCGGGAGGAGCGGCTACAATGAGCAGTTCTTC.

CDR3 sequence (DNA): TGTGCCAGCAGCAAACAGGGTAAAAGCTCCTACGAGCAGTACTTC. Translation: CASSKQGKSSYEQYF. The chain uses TRBV5-8 and TRBJ2-7, with D perhaps TRBD1 (6 bases). The V gene's germline CDR1 is SGHTS and CDR2 YDEGEE. V dropped 4 bases and J dropped 0 bases, with 14 bases sitting between them. This CDR3 has 15 amino acids.

This chain connects TRBV11-2 to TRBJ2-4, with D unresolved. The CDR3 contains 16 residues. Looked up from germline, CDR1 is SGHAT and CDR2 is FQNNGV. Deletions cut 1 base from V and 1 base from J, with 11 bases between. As DNA, the CDR3 is TGTGCCAGCAGCTTAGTTTTGGCGCCTGCCAAAAACATTCAGTACTTC. Translated: CASSLVLAPAKNIQYF.

This clonotype was observed a handful of times. The genes are TRBV7-2 and TRBJ2-3; 7 bases align to TRBD2. The CDR3 runs to 15 residues. The junction had 11 bases not matched to a gene; V was cut back by 5 bases and J by 6 bases. Germline-derived CDR1 and CDR2 are SGHTA and FQGNSA. The CDR3 is CASSTQGGSLDTQYF. The CDR3 DNA follows: TGTGCCAGCAGCACCCAGGGCGGGAGCCTGGATACGCAGTATTTT.

The V and J genes are TRBV12-3 or TRBV12-4 and TRBJ2-2; 13 positions match TRBD2. There are 17 residues in the CDR3. V lost 6 bases and J lost 3; bases outside the gene matches: 7. DNA for the CDR3: TGTGCCAGCAGAGGTACTAGCGGGAGGGCCGACACCGGGGAGCTGTTTTTT. Translating it yields CASRGTSGRADTGELFF.

The chain has TRBV12-3 or TRBV12-4 and TRBJ1-1; D unclear. The CDR3 has 13 amino acids. The V gene lost 7 bases and the J gene lost 6 bases, with 15 bases spanning the gap. Written as DNA, the CDR3 is TGTGCCAGCAACCCCGGAGGAACGCCTGAAGCTTTCTTT. This sequence encodes CASNPGGTPEAFF.

The CDR3 loop is CASSRFSGSLGYNEQFF. The CDR3 DNA sequence: TGTGCCAGCAGTCGATTTAGCGGGAGTCTAGGGTACAATGAGCAGTTCTTC. V gene TRBV7-9 combines with J gene TRBJ2-1, with 9 nucleotides matching TRBD2. J was trimmed by 4 bases and V by 6 bases; bases with no gene match: 13. In germline, CDR1 is SEHNR, CDR2 FQNEAQ (reference sequence). The CDR3 has 17 amino acids.

This chain connects TRBV12-3 or TRBV12-4 to TRBJ2-1, with D perhaps assigned TRBD1 or TRBD2 (5 bases each). V was trimmed by 5 bases and J by 12 bases, leaving 20 bases between them. The CDR3 length is 14 residues. The CDR3 nucleotides are TGTGCCAGCAGTCCAACCCCGGGGACGTCGGGGCAGTTCTTC. This sequence encodes CASSPTPGTSGQFF.

V gene TRBV20-1 combines with J gene TRBJ2-1; D unclear. From germline, CDR1 is DFQATT and CDR2 SNEGSKA (reference sequence). This CDR3 is built from 12 residues. The V end was cut by 6 bases, the J end by 6 bases, with 12 bases between. The CDR3 loop is CSASSEPNEQFF. The CDR3 coding sequence is TGCAGTGCCTCCTCCGAGCCCAATGAGCAGTTCTTC.

The chain carries TRBV11-3 and TRBJ2-1; 9 bases are shared with TRBD2. The CDR3 consists of 16 residues. After removal of 6 bases from V and 6 bases from J, the junction contained 12 bases not matched to a gene. Germline lookup yields CDR1 SGHNT and CDR2 YENEEA. This CDR3 reads CASSLIAGAPSNEQFF. CDR3 sequence (DNA): TGTGCCAGCAGTCTAATAGCGGGAGCCCCATCCAATGAGCAGTTCTTC.

This clonotype has only a few counts. V usage is TRBV9 and J usage is TRBJ2-7, with 9 bases lining up with TRBD2. Trimming took 0 bases from V and 3 from J; bases not matched to a gene: 4. Germline assignment: CDR1 SGDLS and CDR2 YYNGEE. This CDR3 contains 15 residues. Here the CDR3 DNA reads TGTGCCAGCAGCGTAGGGAGCGGGGGGATCTACGAGCAGTACTTC. It is translated as CASSVGSGGIYEQYF.

In this sample, this clonotype turned up a few times. The chain has TRBV29-1 and TRBJ2-4; 9 positions match TRBD1. The V gene's germline CDR1 is SQVTM and CDR2 ANQGSEA. The ends lost 0 bases at V and 3 bases at J; junction bases unmatched: 9. The CDR3 length is 17 residues. CDR3 protein: CSVEDIWTGVGKNIQYF. In DNA form, the CDR3 reads TGCAGCGTTGAAGATATCTGGACAGGGGTTGGCAAAAACATTCAGTACTTC.

The rearrangement links TRBV29-1 to TRBJ1-1; 7 positions match TRBD1. V dropped 4 bases and J dropped 0; count of bases not matched to a gene: 5. The CDR3 runs to 14 residues. Looked up from germline, CDR1 is SQVTM and CDR2 is ANQGSEA. Here the CDR3 reads CSVALTGVNTEAFF. CDR3 in DNA: TGCAGCGTTGCCTTAACAGGGGTGAACACTGAAGCTTTCTTT.

For the CDR3, the DNA is TGCGCCAGCAGCCCGACTCCTAGCAATCAGCCCCAGCATTTT. Protein sequence: CASSPTPSNQPQHF. The chain combines TRBV4-3 with TRBJ1-5; D is undetermined. The CDR3 sequence is 14 residues long. V gave up 4 bases and J gave up 0 bases, with 7 bases separating them. Germline CDR1 LGHNA, CDR2 YSLEER.

This clonotype has just a few counts. CDR3: CSARLNVGSPLHF. The CDR3 DNA sequence: TGCAGTGCTAGGCTTAACGTGGGTTCACCCCTCCACTTT. The V gene is TRBV20-1, the J gene TRBJ1-6; D gene uncertain. The CDR3 sequence is 13 residues long. V was shortened by 3 bases and J by 9 bases, with 12 bases between the two germline ends. Germline V gene lookup returns CDR1 DFQATT and CDR2 SNEGSKA (reference sequence).

This clonotype has more than one count but fewer than ten. The rearrangement links TRBV27 to TRBJ1-2; D is unresolved. This CDR3 comprises 14 residues. Germline loops: CDR1 MNHEY, CDR2 SMNVEV (reference sequence). With 6 bases removed from V and 4 bases from J, the gap between germline ends came to 15 bases. CDR3 sequence reads: CASSTLHSPYGYTF. Here the CDR3 DNA reads TGTGCCAGCAGCACCCTACATAGCCCCTATGGCTACACCTTC.

This clonotype was observed a few times. The genes are TRBV19 and TRBJ1-2; TRBD1 might be the D (6 bases). Germline assignment: CDR1 LNHDA and CDR2 SQIVND (reference sequence). The V and J ends lost 3 bases and 5 bases respectively, with 16 bases between them. This CDR3 spans 15 amino acids. CDR3 nucleotide sequence: TGTGCCAGTAGTATGGTTACAGGGATGGTTTATGGCTACACCTTC. Amino acids: CASSMVTGMVYGYTF.

V gene TRBV15 combines with J gene TRBJ2-7; D is ambiguous. The CDR3 is 9 residues long. V was pared by 7 bases and J by 5 bases, with 3 bases between. Per the germline V gene, CDR1 is LNHNV and CDR2 is YYDKDF (reference sequence). The CDR3 sequence is CATIHEQYF. Written as DNA, the CDR3 is TGTGCCACCATCCACGAGCAGTACTTC. Complete variable domain (other parts from reference TRBV15 and TRBJ2-7): DAMVIQNPRYQVTQFGKPVTLSCSQTLNHNVMYWYQQKSSQAPKLLFHYYDKDFNNEADTPDNFQSRRPNTSFCFLDIRSPGLGDTAMYLCATIHEQYFGPGTRLTVT.

Only a few counts were recorded for this clonotype. This sequence joins TRBV24-1 and TRBJ2-3; D is undetermined. The CDR3 contains 13 residues. The V end lost 5 bases, the J end lost 6 bases, and 11 bases lay between the germline ends. The germline V gene encodes CDR1 KGHDR and CDR2 SFDVKD. The CDR3 reads CATSGSYTDTQYF. CDR3 bases: TGTGCCACCAGTGGTAGTTACACGGATACGCAGTATTTT.

This clonotype turned up a few times. The V gene is TRBV12-3 or TRBV12-4, the J gene TRBJ1-5; a weak D match, TRBD1 (5 bases). The CDR3 consists of 16 residues. V was shortened by 5 bases and J by 1 base, with 15 bases between the two germline ends. CDR3 region: CASSPRGLLSNQPQHF. For the CDR3, the DNA is TGTGCCAGCAGTCCTCGGGGCCTGCTGAGCAATCAGCCCCAGCATTTT.

This clonotype appeared a few times. This chain connects TRBV24-1 to TRBJ2-3; 8 bases map to TRBD1. CDR3 length: 15 amino acids. Germline assignment: CDR1 KGHDR and CDR2 SFDVKD. The J segment lost 4 bases and the V segment lost 4 bases, leaving 6 bases of the junction unmatched. The CDR3 loop is CATSDTGQGSDTQYF. The CDR3 DNA sequence: TGTGCCACCAGTGACACCGGACAGGGTTCAGATACGCAGTATTTT.

This clonotype was seen only a few times. V and J are TRBV7-2 and TRBJ1-5; D is unclear. The germline V and J ends were trimmed by 1 base and 6 bases, with 10 bases remaining between them. This CDR3 has 14 residues. Germline values: CDR1 SGHTA, CDR2 FQGNSA. The CDR3 spells CASSLEGSGQPQHF. Here the CDR3 DNA reads TGTGCCAGCAGCTTAGAAGGGTCCGGTCAGCCCCAGCATTTT.

This clonotype was detected a few times. This rearrangement joins TRBV5-1 to TRBJ2-3, with D perhaps assigned TRBD1 or TRBD2 (6 bases each). Germline CDR1 is SGHRS and CDR2 is YFSETQ. The CDR3 is made up of 14 amino acids. V lost 4 bases to trimming and J lost 6 bases, with 15 bases between them. The CDR3 DNA reads TGCGCCAGCAGCGGGGGGCGACCCGGGGATACGCAGTATTTT. It is translated as CASSGGRPGDTQYF.

This clonotype was seen a handful of times. The rearrangement joins TRBV27 to TRBJ2-1; 7 bases are a match to TRBD2. The CDR3 is 16 residues long. The germline CDR1 and CDR2 sequences are MNHEY and SMNVEV (reference sequence). J was trimmed by 3 bases and V by 3 bases; bases with no gene match: 8. CDR3 protein: CASSLSAGVLYNEQFF. The CDR3 bases are TGTGCCAGCAGTTTGAGTGCGGGAGTGCTCTACAATGAGCAGTTCTTC.

This chain links TRBV6-2 or TRBV6-3 with TRBJ2-2; 10 bases match TRBD2. CDR1 and CDR2 from the germline V gene are MNHEY and SVGEGT. V lost 6 bases and J lost 5; bases outside the gene matches: 9. The CDR3 totals 16 residues. The CDR3 protein is CASSPASGSWTGELFF. CDR3 bases: TGTGCCAGCAGCCCCGCTAGCGGGAGCTGGACCGGGGAGCTGTTTTTT.

This clonotype was counted only a few times. CDR3 nucleotides: TGCAGTGCCGACTTGGGACAATTCTATGAGCAGTTCTTC. It encodes CSADLGQFYEQFF. The rearrangement links TRBV20-1 to TRBJ2-1, with D possibly matching TRBD1 (6 bases). The CDR3 totals 13 residues. V gave up 6 bases and J gave up 8 bases, with 17 bases separating them. The germline V gene has CDR1 DFQATT and CDR2 SNEGSKA (reference sequence).

The table lists this clonotype with many counts. This chain uses TRBV15 with TRBJ1-3; no definite D call. This CDR3 is built from 13 residues. V dropped 0 bases and J dropped 2 bases, with 2 bases sitting between them. Germline V gene data show CDR1 as LNHNV and CDR2 as YYDKDF (reference sequence). CDR3 protein: CATSRDAGNTIYF. The CDR3 DNA reads as TGTGCCACCAGCAGAGATGCTGGAAACACCATATATTTT.

The chain recombines TRBV5-1 with TRBJ2-5; 7 nucleotides align to TRBD1. There are 15 residues in the CDR3. Trimming removed 5 bases from V and 2 bases from J; junction bases left unmatched: 9. Germline CDR1 and CDR2: SGHRS and YFSETQ. CDR3 sequence reads: CASRKEDRDQETQYF. CDR3 in DNA: TGCGCCAGCAGAAAAGAAGACAGGGATCAAGAGACCCAGTACTTC.

This clonotype has a handful of counts. The chain carries TRBV12-3 or TRBV12-4 and TRBJ2-7; TRBD1 is a possible D gene (6 bases). The ends were cut back, 5 bases at V and 0 bases at J, with 14 bases in the middle. The length of the CDR3 is 15 residues. The CDR3 is CASSHWGPSSYEQYF. CDR3 in DNA: TGTGCCAGCAGTCACTGGGGGCCTAGCTCCTACGAGCAGTACTTC.